What follows is one T cell receptor (beta chain) and its context. Its specificity is not known. This CDR3 has 14 amino acids. Germline V gives CDR1 SGHDT, CDR2 YYEEEE. J lost 2 bases, V lost 6 bases, and 5 bases had no gene match. CD45RO-negative CD8 cells positively selected for CCR7 made up the naive population, which excluded terminally differentiated effector memory CD45RA+ cells. Profiled with immunoSEQ multiplex PCR; TCRdb holds only in-frame clones, not every one. This sample has around 2,100,000 clones, with about 95% found just once. The data were obtained in a study of shared clonotypes between healthy human individuals. Study-level findings and limits: Non-shared clonotypes showed lower generation probabilities than clonotypes common to all four donors. Naive CD4 clonotype sharing across four donors was about 5%.

The chain combines TRBV5-6 with TRBJ2-7; 10 bases map to TRBD1. This TCR was recovered from a man younger than 35 in good health. The sample comprised naive CD8+ T cells sorted from blood. The DNA for the CDR3 is TGTGCCAGCACCGATGGGACAGGGGCCTACGAGCAGTACTTC. Translated, it gives CASTDGTGAYEQYF.